This T cell receptor (beta chain) comes out of a study of cytomegalovirus exposure and HLA in healthy donors. The PCR had 60 Vbeta and 13 Jbeta primers. Here immunoSEQ multiplex PCR was the method, and the copy in TCRdb shows in-frame clones only, minus some. The profile shows 140,000 or so clones, approximately 76% of them singletons. In the case of this clone: As yet, its antigen is unknown.

The CDR3 sequence is 12 residues long. CDR1 is SGHNT and CDR2 is YYREEE in the germline V gene (reference sequence). The V gene lost 4 bases and the J gene lost 7 bases, with 8 bases spanning the gap. Study-level results: Analysis performed later showed TCR beta chains linked to HLA being more clonally expanded than equally common others. TCR beta chain V- and J-gene trimming was linked, in a later analysis, to a missense variant in DCLRE1C. In an earlier analysis, productive rearrangement rates for most beta V segments clustered near 87% or 30%.

The source of this sequence is a man aged 35 to 55 in good health and CMV-seronegative. Input material: PBMCs. This chain joins TRBV5-4 and TRBJ2-2; the D is unclear. Here the CDR3 reads CASSIANGELFF. CDR3 bases: TGTGCCAGCAGCATTGCTAACGGGGAGCTGTTTTTT.